This is a list of T cell receptor beta chains from one sample in a study of cytomegalovirus exposure and HLA in healthy donors. Produced via immunoSEQ multiplex PCR; TCRdb's table is partial and in-frame only. There are just under 95,000 clones in the sample; more than 65% occur only once, and roughly 1.1% lies in the top ten. The sample was PBMCs. All receptors derive from a girl aged 2 to 10 in good health and CMV-seropositive. CDR3s include the opening cysteine and the closing phenylalanine or tryptophan.

CDR3aa: CASSGAANQPQHF
v_gene: TRBV5-8
j_gene: TRBJ1-5
len: 13

CDR3aa: CASNLVLGPSGANVLTF
v_gene: TRBV5-1
j_gene: TRBJ2-6
len: 17

CDR3aa: CASSQDAGGFPTDTQYF
v_gene: TRBV4-2
j_gene: TRBJ2-3
len: 17

CDR3aa: CASSEQAASYEQYF
v_gene: TRBV2
j_gene: TRBJ2-7
len: 14

CDR3aa: CASSLGTSGWETQYF
v_gene: TRBV6-5
j_gene: TRBJ2-5
len: 15

CDR3aa: CAWSVGGSDMGEQFF
v_gene: TRBV30
j_gene: TRBJ2-1
len: 15

CDR3aa: CSARRDEQFF
v_gene: TRBV20-1
j_gene: TRBJ2-1
len: 10

CDR3aa: CASSRTTGFGNQPQHF
v_gene: TRBV4-1
j_gene: TRBJ1-5
len: 16

CDR3aa: CASSYSGAAVVEAFF
v_gene: TRBV6-5
j_gene: TRBJ1-1
len: 15

CDR3aa: CACSSGRGTDTQYF
v_gene: TRBV30
j_gene: TRBJ2-3
len: 14

CDR3aa: CASFLAASTDTQYF
v_gene: TRBV5-1
j_gene: TRBJ2-3
len: 14

CDR3aa: CASSRDRGHEQYF
v_gene: TRBV10-1
j_gene: TRBJ2-7
len: 13

CDR3aa: CAILSRDRVSGANVLTF
v_gene: TRBV28
j_gene: TRBJ2-6
len: 17

CDR3aa: CASRDGQGAGQPQHF
v_gene: TRBV28
j_gene: TRBJ1-5
len: 15

CDR3aa: CASSQKTGDTEAFF
v_gene: TRBV27
j_gene: TRBJ1-1
len: 14

CDR3aa: CASSPPGSDGYTF
v_gene: TRBV28
j_gene: TRBJ1-2
len: 13

CDR3aa: CASSYGTSGAKNIQYF
v_gene: TRBV6-5
j_gene: TRBJ2-4
len: 16